The entry that follows covers one T cell receptor (beta chain) sequence. Its antigen is not known. The V gene lost 0 bases and the J gene lost 4 bases, with 11 bases spanning the gap. The CDR3 contains 15 residues. Germline V gives CDR1 SGDLS, CDR2 YYNGEE. In the ophthalmopathy cohort, Clinical Activity Score was at least 3, NOSPECS grade at least 4, and duration under 3 months. Uncontrolled infection, other autoimmune disease, pregnancy or lactation disqualified patients from enrolment. This record comes from a study of T cells in Graves' hyperthyroidism and ophthalmopathy. Regarding the study as a whole: Separating ophthalmopathy from stable hyperthyroidism was achieved by a 13 V-J model. In the blood, most expanded thyroid clonotypes above 0.001 appeared as well.

Amplification targeted TCR beta CDR3 regions from RNA transcripts. The HTBI primer set was used in a first-round RT-PCR of the TCR CDR3. TCRdb re-analysed the multiplex PCR reads in MiXCR, keeping a single row per CDR3 protein. The repertoire holds 450,000 to 650,000 distinct CDR3 sequences, roughly 15% seen once, with around 17% in the top ten. This chain uses TRBV9 with TRBJ1-5, with D hard to call. The specimen was blood. This TCR was recovered from a young woman with Graves' ophthalmopathy. CDR3 DNA: TGTGCCAGCAGCGTAGAGGGCAGACCAAATCAGCCCCAGCATTTT. Protein product: CASSVEGRPNQPQHF.